These T cell receptor beta chains were read from a single sample in a study of T cells in Graves' hyperthyroidism and ophthalmopathy. TCRdb reprocessed the multiplex PCR reads with MiXCR, giving one entry per CDR3 protein. Among hundreds of thousands of distinct CDR3 sequences, about a sixth were seen once, and the ten largest hold roughly 18%. Source material: blood. These receptors all stem from a woman aged 18-30 years with Graves' ophthalmopathy. CDR3s include the opening cysteine and the closing phenylalanine or tryptophan. Fields, in order: clone size, V gene, J gene, D gene, CDR3 DNA, CDR3 protein. The D gene is left open where the match is weak. Clone size, where shown, is once, few, many, or a class for clones that have expanded.

clone_size: many; v_call: TRBV27; j_call: TRBJ1-2; d_call: .; cdr3_nt: TGTGCCAGCAGTTTCGGGGGACGCTATGGCTACACCTTC; cdr3_aa: CASSFGGRYGYTF
clone_size: few; v_call: TRBV7-9; j_call: TRBJ1-2; d_call: .; cdr3_nt: TGTGCCAGCAGCTCCCAGCCTTATGGCTACACCTTC; cdr3_aa: CASSSQPYGYTF
clone_size: few; v_call: TRBV6-1; j_call: TRBJ2-3; d_call: TRBD1; cdr3_nt: TGTGCCAGCAGTTCCCACCAACAGGGGTTTGGATCAGATACGCAGTATTTT; cdr3_aa: CASSSHQQGFGSDTQYF
clone_size: .; v_call: TRBV7-9; j_call: TRBJ2-5; d_call: TRBD1; cdr3_nt: TGTGCCAGCAGTCCCGGGACAGGGCCGGAGACCCAGTACTTC; cdr3_aa: CASSPGTGPETQYF
clone_size: many; v_call: TRBV6-1; j_call: TRBJ1-2; d_call: TRBD1; cdr3_nt: TGTGCCAGCAGCAACAGGGGTGGCTATGGCTACACCTTC; cdr3_aa: CASSNRGGYGYTF
clone_size: many; v_call: TRBV28; j_call: TRBJ2-7; d_call: .; cdr3_nt: TGTGCCAGCAAATGGAGCAGTACCTACGAGCAGTACTTC; cdr3_aa: CASKWSSTYEQYF
clone_size: many; v_call: TRBV6-2/TRBV6-3; j_call: TRBJ1-2; d_call: .; cdr3_nt: TGTGCCAGCAGTTACTCCGGGGGCCGGGCCCGAGTATATGGCTACACCTTC; cdr3_aa: CASSYSGGRARVYGYTF
clone_size: few; v_call: TRBV3-1; j_call: TRBJ1-1; d_call: .; cdr3_nt: TGTGCCAGCAGCCATACGGACACTATGGTGCCTGAAGCTTTCTTT; cdr3_aa: CASSHTDTMVPEAFF
clone_size: .; v_call: TRBV6-2/TRBV6-3; j_call: TRBJ1-6; d_call: .; cdr3_nt: TGTGCCAGCAGTTCGCCGCGGGGCGGCCGGGGCTCCTATAATTCACCCCTCCACTTT; cdr3_aa: CASSSPRGGRGSYNSPLHF
clone_size: .; v_call: TRBV7-8; j_call: TRBJ2-2; d_call: .; cdr3_nt: TGTGCCAGCAGCTTAGCGCCAGGCACCGGGGAGCTGTTTTTT; cdr3_aa: CASSLAPGTGELFF
clone_size: many; v_call: TRBV3-1; j_call: TRBJ2-3; d_call: .; cdr3_nt: TGTGCCAGCAGCCCCGAGTGGGCCATCCTAACTCCCACAGATACGCAGTATTTT; cdr3_aa: CASSPEWAILTPTDTQYF
clone_size: few; v_call: TRBV5-6; j_call: TRBJ2-3; d_call: TRBD2; cdr3_nt: TGTGCCAGCAGCTTGGTTTTACGGACTAGCGAGGAGGATACGCAGTATTTT; cdr3_aa: CASSLVLRTSEEDTQYF
clone_size: .; v_call: TRBV4-1; j_call: TRBJ1-6; d_call: .; cdr3_nt: TGCGCCAGCACTAAAGGGATCGGGCGTAATTCACCCCTCCACTTT; cdr3_aa: CASTKGIGRNSPLHF
clone_size: .; v_call: TRBV6-1; j_call: TRBJ1-6; d_call: .; cdr3_nt: TGTGCCAGCAGACCGGACTATAATTCACCCCTCCACTTT; cdr3_aa: CASRPDYNSPLHF
clone_size: few; v_call: TRBV27; j_call: TRBJ2-2; d_call: .; cdr3_nt: TGTGCCAGCAGTTTGGTGTACACCACCGGGGAGCTGTTTTTT; cdr3_aa: CASSLVYTTGELFF
clone_size: many; v_call: TRBV27; j_call: TRBJ1-2; d_call: .; cdr3_nt: TGTGCCAGCAGTTTATCGGGACAACAAGGTGGTGGTGGCTACACCTTC; cdr3_aa: CASSLSGQQGGGGYTF
clone_size: .; v_call: TRBV2; j_call: TRBJ2-7; d_call: .; cdr3_nt: TGTGCCAGCAGCTACGGGGACGAGCAGTACTTC; cdr3_aa: CASSYGDEQYF
clone_size: few; v_call: TRBV6-1; j_call: TRBJ2-2; d_call: .; cdr3_nt: TGTGCCAGCAGTGTCGGTCACATCACCGGGGAGCTGTTTTTT; cdr3_aa: CASSVGHITGELFF
clone_size: .; v_call: TRBV25-1; j_call: TRBJ2-3; d_call: .; cdr3_nt: TGTGCCAGCAGTGAAGGGTCGCACCCCCTTTTCACAGATACGCAGTATTTT; cdr3_aa: CASSEGSHPLFTDTQYF
clone_size: many; v_call: TRBV28; j_call: TRBJ2-3; d_call: .; cdr3_nt: TGTGCCAGCACTCCTGATGTTAAGGATACGCAGTATTTT; cdr3_aa: CASTPDVKDTQYF
clone_size: many; v_call: TRBV5-1; j_call: TRBJ1-2; d_call: .; cdr3_nt: TGCGCCAGCAGCTTGGCCGGCGGAAGCTATGGCTACACCTTC; cdr3_aa: CASSLAGGSYGYTF
clone_size: .; v_call: TRBV2; j_call: TRBJ2-3; d_call: TRBD2; cdr3_nt: TGTGCCAGCAGTACTCTGGCGGGGGAAGCAGATACGCAGTATTTT; cdr3_aa: CASSTLAGEADTQYF
clone_size: many; v_call: TRBV3-1; j_call: TRBJ2-5; d_call: TRBD2; cdr3_nt: TGTGCCAGCAGCCAACTAGCGGGAGGGGTTAAACGGGAGACCCAGTACTTC; cdr3_aa: CASSQLAGGVKRETQYF
clone_size: many; v_call: TRBV11-2; j_call: TRBJ2-2; d_call: .; cdr3_nt: TGTGCCAGCAGCTGGACCGGGACGGGGAACACCGGGGAGCTGTTTTTT; cdr3_aa: CASSWTGTGNTGELFF
clone_size: few; v_call: TRBV7-2; j_call: TRBJ2-5; d_call: TRBD2; cdr3_nt: TGTGCCACTGCGCGGACTAGCCGCCAAGAGACCCAGTACTTC; cdr3_aa: CATARTSRQETQYF
clone_size: many; v_call: TRBV2; j_call: TRBJ1-2; d_call: .; cdr3_nt: TGTGCCAGCAGTGGGTCAGGGACCCCCTCCTATGGCTACACCTTC; cdr3_aa: CASSGSGTPSYGYTF
clone_size: many; v_call: TRBV7-7; j_call: TRBJ2-1; d_call: TRBD1; cdr3_nt: TGTGCTAGCAGCCTTACCACAGGGGTACCCTACAATGAGCAGTTCTTC; cdr3_aa: CASSLTTGVPYNEQFF
clone_size: few; v_call: TRBV5-6; j_call: TRBJ2-3; d_call: TRBD2; cdr3_nt: TGTGCCAGCAGCTGGGGGACTAGCGGGGGCACAGATACGCAGTATTTT; cdr3_aa: CASSWGTSGGTDTQYF
clone_size: many; v_call: TRBV7-2; j_call: TRBJ2-2; d_call: .; cdr3_nt: TGTGCCAGCAGCTTAGTCGGGTACACCGGGGAGCTGTTTTTT; cdr3_aa: CASSLVGYTGELFF
clone_size: many; v_call: TRBV7-3; j_call: TRBJ2-3; d_call: .; cdr3_nt: TGTGCCAGCAGCGCCGAGACTGATGATACGCAGTATTTT; cdr3_aa: CASSAETDDTQYF
clone_size: few; v_call: TRBV6-1; j_call: TRBJ1-2; d_call: .; cdr3_nt: TGTGCCAGCAGCCCCGACACGCTGTCTGGCTACACCTTC; cdr3_aa: CASSPDTLSGYTF
clone_size: many; v_call: TRBV7-2; j_call: TRBJ2-1; d_call: .; cdr3_nt: TGTGCCAGCAGCTTAAATCCCCTAGCTACTGGGTTCGAGTTCTTC; cdr3_aa: CASSLNPLATGFEFF
clone_size: .; v_call: TRBV3-1; j_call: TRBJ2-2; d_call: TRBD2; cdr3_nt: TGTGCCAGCAGCCCACCGGGACTAGCGGGAGTCGCCGGGGAGCTGTTTTTT; cdr3_aa: CASSPPGLAGVAGELFF
clone_size: .; v_call: TRBV7-9; j_call: TRBJ1-3; d_call: TRBD1; cdr3_nt: TGTGCCAGCAGCCCCGAGACAGGGGAGGCTGGAAACACCATACATTTT; cdr3_aa: CASSPETGEAGNTIHF
clone_size: .; v_call: TRBV7-8; j_call: TRBJ2-5; d_call: .; cdr3_nt: TGTGCCAGCAAAGGAATCCCGGAGACCCAGTACTTC; cdr3_aa: CASKGIPETQYF
clone_size: .; v_call: TRBV20-1; j_call: TRBJ2-7; d_call: TRBD2; cdr3_nt: TGCAGTGCAACAAAGGGACTAGCGGGAGCCTACGAGCAGTACTTC; cdr3_aa: CSATKGLAGAYEQYF
clone_size: many; v_call: TRBV29-1; j_call: TRBJ2-5; d_call: TRBD1; cdr3_nt: TGCAGCGTTGAACTCCGGACAGGGAAAGAGACCCAGTACTTC; cdr3_aa: CSVELRTGKETQYF
clone_size: .; v_call: TRBV5-1; j_call: TRBJ1-2; d_call: .; cdr3_nt: TGCGCCAGCAGCTTGAGTCAAAAGGGGGATGGCTACACCTTC; cdr3_aa: CASSLSQKGDGYTF
clone_size: many; v_call: TRBV27; j_call: TRBJ1-5; d_call: TRBD1; cdr3_nt: TGTGCCAGCAGTCCCGGCGGCAGGGGGCTAAGTCAGCCCCAGCATTTT; cdr3_aa: CASSPGGRGLSQPQHF
clone_size: few; v_call: TRBV5-6; j_call: TRBJ2-2; d_call: TRBD1; cdr3_nt: TGTGCCAGCAGCTGGGCCGGGACAGCCAACACCGGGGAGCTGTTTTTT; cdr3_aa: CASSWAGTANTGELFF
clone_size: few; v_call: TRBV15; j_call: TRBJ2-3; d_call: TRBD2; cdr3_nt: TGTGCCACCAGCGGCCCACGGGGGGGGAGTACTAGCACAGATACGCAGTATTTT; cdr3_aa: CATSGPRGGSTSTDTQYF
clone_size: .; v_call: TRBV7-2; j_call: TRBJ2-1; d_call: TRBD2; cdr3_nt: TGTGCCAGCAGCTCACCGGGACTAGCGGGGGGGCAAAATGAGCAGTTCTTC; cdr3_aa: CASSSPGLAGGQNEQFF
clone_size: many; v_call: TRBV2; j_call: TRBJ1-2; d_call: .; cdr3_nt: TGTGCCAGCAGTGAAGGGCCGGGAGGTGGCTACACCTTC; cdr3_aa: CASSEGPGGGYTF
clone_size: .; v_call: TRBV6-1; j_call: TRBJ1-1; d_call: .; cdr3_nt: TGTGCCAGCAGTGAATACAGGGCACCGGCTTTCTTT; cdr3_aa: CASSEYRAPAFF
clone_size: .; v_call: TRBV20-1; j_call: TRBJ1-2; d_call: .; cdr3_nt: TGCAGTGCTAGGGAATTGAACGGGGTCTATGGCTACACCTTC; cdr3_aa: CSARELNGVYGYTF
clone_size: .; v_call: TRBV5-1; j_call: TRBJ2-3; d_call: TRBD1; cdr3_nt: TGCGCCAGCGAGCCCGGGACAGGGGGCCCAGATACGCAGTATTTT; cdr3_aa: CASEPGTGGPDTQYF
clone_size: many; v_call: TRBV28; j_call: TRBJ2-1; d_call: TRBD2; cdr3_nt: TGTGCCAGCAGTATTTTACTAGCGGGAGGTTTTCTCTCCCCCCATGAGCAGTTCTTC; cdr3_aa: CASSILLAGGFLSPHEQFF